This TCR beta chain was sequenced for a study of beta chain features in type 1 diabetes. Study in general: The patients were much like the healthy donors in age, gender and cell yields. Notes on the study in general: VDJ junctions sequenced from type 1 diabetes patients showed fewer insertions and more deletions. Across all four CD4+ subsets, people with type 1 diabetes showed modestly shorter TCRB CDR3s. No resolution was reached here on whether HLA type influences TCRB rearrangement.

As every portion of the isolated RNA was reverse transcribed, the sequencing read expressed TCRB transcripts. Only in-frame clones appear in the TCRdb table, and some are missing; sequencing was by immunoSEQ multiplex PCR. Of approximately 600,000 clones listed, 12% are singletons. Stem cell-like memory, regulatory, central memory and naive CD4+ cells were sorted via CD45RO/CCR7/CD25/CD127/CD95/CD27. Germline CDR1 MNHEY, CDR2 SVGAGI. The CDR3 is 13 residues long. Points on this clone: Its antigen is unidentified. An end of the junction differs from the germline gene, which may be a read error.

The chain joins TRBV6-5 to TRBJ1-5; D unresolved. Sequencing was done on a sample of naive CD4+ T cells from blood. This sequence was found in a man younger than 40 with type 1 diabetes. CDR3 nucleotides: TGTGCCAGCAGTTACTCATCTGTCGGACCGCCGAAGTTT. This gives the protein CASSYSSVGPPKF.